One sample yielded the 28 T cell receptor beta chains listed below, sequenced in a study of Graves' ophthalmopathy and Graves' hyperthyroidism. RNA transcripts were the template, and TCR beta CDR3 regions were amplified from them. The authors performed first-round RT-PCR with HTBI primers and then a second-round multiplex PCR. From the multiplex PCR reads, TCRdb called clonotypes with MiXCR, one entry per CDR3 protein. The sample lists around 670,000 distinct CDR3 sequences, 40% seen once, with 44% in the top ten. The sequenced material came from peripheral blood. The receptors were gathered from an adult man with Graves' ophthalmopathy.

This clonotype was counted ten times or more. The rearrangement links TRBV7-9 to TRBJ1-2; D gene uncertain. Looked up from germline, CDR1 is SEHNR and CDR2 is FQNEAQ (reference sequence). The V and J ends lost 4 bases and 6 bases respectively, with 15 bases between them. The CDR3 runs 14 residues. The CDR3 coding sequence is TGTGCCAGCAGCTCTTTCGTTAGCTGGAATGGCTACACCTTC. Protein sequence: CASSSFVSWNGYTF.

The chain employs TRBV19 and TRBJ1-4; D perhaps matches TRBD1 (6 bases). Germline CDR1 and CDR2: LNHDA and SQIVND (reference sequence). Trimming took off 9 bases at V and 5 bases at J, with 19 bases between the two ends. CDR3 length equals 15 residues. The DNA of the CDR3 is TGTGCCAGCAACGACAGAACCGGGGGCAATGAAAAACTGTTTTTT. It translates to CASNDRTGGNEKLFF.

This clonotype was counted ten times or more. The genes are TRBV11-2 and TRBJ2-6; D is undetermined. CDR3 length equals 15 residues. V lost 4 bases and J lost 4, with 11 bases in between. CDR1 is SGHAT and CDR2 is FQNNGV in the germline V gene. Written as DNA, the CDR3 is TGTGCCAGCAGCTCCCCAGTGGCGGGGGCCAACGTCCTGACTTTC. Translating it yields CASSSPVAGANVLTF. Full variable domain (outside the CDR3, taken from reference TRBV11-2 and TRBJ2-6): EAGVAQSPRYKIIEKRQSVAFWCNPISGHATLYWYQQILGQGPKLLIQFQNNGVVDDSQLPKDRFSAERLKGVDSTLKIQPAKLEDSAVYLCASSSPVAGANVLTFGAGSRLTVL.

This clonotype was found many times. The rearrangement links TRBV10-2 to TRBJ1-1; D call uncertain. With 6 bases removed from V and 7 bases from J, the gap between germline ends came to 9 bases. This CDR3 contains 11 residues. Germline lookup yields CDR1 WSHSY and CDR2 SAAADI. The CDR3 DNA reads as TGCGCCAGCAGGCAGGCCAGTGAAGCTTTCTTT. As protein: CASRQASEAFF.

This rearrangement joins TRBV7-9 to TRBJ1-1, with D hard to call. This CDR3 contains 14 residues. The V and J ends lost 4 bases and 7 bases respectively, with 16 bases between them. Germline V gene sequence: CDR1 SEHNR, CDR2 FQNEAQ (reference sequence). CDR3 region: CASSSDRTDYEAFF. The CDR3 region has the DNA TGTGCCAGCAGCTCAGATCGCACAGATTATGAAGCTTTCTTT.

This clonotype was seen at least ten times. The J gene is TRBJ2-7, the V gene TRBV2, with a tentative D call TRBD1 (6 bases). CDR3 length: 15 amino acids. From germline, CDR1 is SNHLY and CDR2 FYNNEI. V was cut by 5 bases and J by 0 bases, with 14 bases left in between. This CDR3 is CASSLSGQSSYEQYF. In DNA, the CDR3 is TGTGCCAGCAGTCTCAGCGGACAGAGCTCCTACGAGCAGTACTTC. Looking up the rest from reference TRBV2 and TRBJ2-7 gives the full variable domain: EPEVTQTPSHQVTQMGQEVILRCVPISNHLYFYWYRQILGQKVEFLVSFYNNEISEKSEIFDDQFSVERPDGSNFTLKIRSTKLEDSAMYFCASSLSGQSSYEQYFGPGTRLTVT.

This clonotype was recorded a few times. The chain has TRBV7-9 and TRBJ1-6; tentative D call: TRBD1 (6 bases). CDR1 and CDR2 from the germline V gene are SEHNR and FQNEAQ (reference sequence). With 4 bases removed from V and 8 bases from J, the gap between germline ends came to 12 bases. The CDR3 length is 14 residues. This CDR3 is CASSYTGMDSPLHF. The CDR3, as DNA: TGTGCCAGCAGCTACACAGGGATGGATTCACCCCTCCACTTT.

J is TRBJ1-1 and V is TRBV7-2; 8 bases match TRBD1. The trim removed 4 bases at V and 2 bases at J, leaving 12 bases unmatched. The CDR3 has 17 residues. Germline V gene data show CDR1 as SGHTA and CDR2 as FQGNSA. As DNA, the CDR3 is TGTGCCAGCAGCTCCGGAGACAGGGGACAACTAAACACTGAAGCTTTCTTT. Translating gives CASSSGDRGQLNTEAFF.

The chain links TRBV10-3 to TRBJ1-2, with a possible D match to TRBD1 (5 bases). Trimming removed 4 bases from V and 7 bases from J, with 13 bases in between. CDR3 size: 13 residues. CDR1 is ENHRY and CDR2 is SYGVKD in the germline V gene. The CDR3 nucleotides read TGTGCCATCAGTGTCTCAGGGAAAGGTGGCTACACCTTC. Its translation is CAISVSGKGGYTF.

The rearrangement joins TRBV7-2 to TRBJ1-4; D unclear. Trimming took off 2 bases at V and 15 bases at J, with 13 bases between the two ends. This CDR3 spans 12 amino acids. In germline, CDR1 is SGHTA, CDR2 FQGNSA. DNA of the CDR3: TGTGCCAGCAGCTTACATTCTGGGTGGGTGTTTTTT. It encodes CASSLHSGWVFF.

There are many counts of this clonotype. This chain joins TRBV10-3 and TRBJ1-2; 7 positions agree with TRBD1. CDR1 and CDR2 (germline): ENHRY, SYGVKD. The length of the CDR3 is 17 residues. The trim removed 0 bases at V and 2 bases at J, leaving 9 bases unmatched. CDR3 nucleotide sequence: TGTGCCATCAGTGAGTCCGACCCGGGACAGTCCAACTATGGCTACACCTTC. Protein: CAISESDPGQSNYGYTF.

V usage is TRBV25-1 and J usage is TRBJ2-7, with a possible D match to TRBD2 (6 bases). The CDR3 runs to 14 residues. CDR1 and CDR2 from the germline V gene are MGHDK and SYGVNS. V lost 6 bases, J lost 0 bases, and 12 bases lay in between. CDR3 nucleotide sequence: TGTGCCAGCAGCGCTAGCGCATCCTCCTACGAGCAGTACTTC. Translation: CASSASASSYEQYF.

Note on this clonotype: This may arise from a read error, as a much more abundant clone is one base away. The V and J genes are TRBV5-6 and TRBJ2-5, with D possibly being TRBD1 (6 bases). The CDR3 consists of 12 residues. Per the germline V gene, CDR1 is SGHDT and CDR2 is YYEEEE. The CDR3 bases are TGTGCCAGCCGGAAGGACAGTCCCCTGTGGCGCTTC. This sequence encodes CASRKDSPLWRF.

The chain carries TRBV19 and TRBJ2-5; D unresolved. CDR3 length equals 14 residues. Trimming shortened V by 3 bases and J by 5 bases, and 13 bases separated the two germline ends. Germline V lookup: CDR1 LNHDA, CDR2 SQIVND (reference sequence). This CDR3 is CASSMQRSSETQYF. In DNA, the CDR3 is TGTGCCAGTAGTATGCAAAGGTCTTCGGAGACCCAGTACTTC.

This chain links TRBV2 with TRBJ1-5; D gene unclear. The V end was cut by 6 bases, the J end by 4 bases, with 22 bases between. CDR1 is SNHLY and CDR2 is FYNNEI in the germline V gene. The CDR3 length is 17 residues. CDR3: CASRPLRGQSPNQPQHF. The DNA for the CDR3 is TGTGCCAGCAGGCCCTTACGTGGCCAATCCCCTAATCAGCCCCAGCATTTT.

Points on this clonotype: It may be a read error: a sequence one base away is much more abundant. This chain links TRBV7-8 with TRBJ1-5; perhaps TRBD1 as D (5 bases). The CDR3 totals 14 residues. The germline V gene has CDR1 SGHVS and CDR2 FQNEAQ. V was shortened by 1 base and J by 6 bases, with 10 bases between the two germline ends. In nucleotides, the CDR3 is TGTGCCAGCAGCTTAGTTCCAGGGAGTCAGCCCCAGCATTTT. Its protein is CASSLVPGSQPQHF.

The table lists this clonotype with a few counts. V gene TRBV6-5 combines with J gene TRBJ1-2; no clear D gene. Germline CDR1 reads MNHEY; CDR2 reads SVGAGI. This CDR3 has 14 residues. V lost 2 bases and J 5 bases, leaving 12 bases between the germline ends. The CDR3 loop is CASSYRAGVYGYTF. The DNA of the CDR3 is TGTGCCAGCAGTTACCGGGCGGGAGTTTATGGCTACACCTTC.

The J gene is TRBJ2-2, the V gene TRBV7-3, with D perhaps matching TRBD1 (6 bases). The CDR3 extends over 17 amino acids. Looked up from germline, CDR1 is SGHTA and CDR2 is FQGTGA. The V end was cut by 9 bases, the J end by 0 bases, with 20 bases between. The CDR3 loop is CASSIGRGQTNTGELFF. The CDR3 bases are TGTGCCAGTAGTATAGGCCGGGGACAAACGAACACCGGGGAGCTGTTTTTT.

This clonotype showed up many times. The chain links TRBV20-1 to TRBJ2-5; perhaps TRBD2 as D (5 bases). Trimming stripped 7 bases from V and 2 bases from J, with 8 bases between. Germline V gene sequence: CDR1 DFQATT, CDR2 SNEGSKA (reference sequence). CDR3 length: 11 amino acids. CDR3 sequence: CSVQRQETQYF. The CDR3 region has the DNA TGCAGTGTCCAGCGGCAAGAGACCCAGTACTTC.

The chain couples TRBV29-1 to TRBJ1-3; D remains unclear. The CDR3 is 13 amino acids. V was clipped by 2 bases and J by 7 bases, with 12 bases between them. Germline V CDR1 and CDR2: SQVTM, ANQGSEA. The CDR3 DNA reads TGCAGCGTTGAATACGGGGTCGATAACACCATATATTTT. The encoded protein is CSVEYGVDNTIYF.

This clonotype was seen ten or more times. The CDR3 bases are TGCAGCGCCGGTCTTCAAGAGACCCAGTACTTC. Residues: CSAGLQETQYF. The chain links TRBV29-1 to TRBJ2-5; no firm D call. Germline V gene sequence: CDR1 SQVTM, CDR2 ANQGSEA. The V end was cut by 7 bases, the J end by 2 bases, with 8 bases between. The CDR3 has 11 residues.

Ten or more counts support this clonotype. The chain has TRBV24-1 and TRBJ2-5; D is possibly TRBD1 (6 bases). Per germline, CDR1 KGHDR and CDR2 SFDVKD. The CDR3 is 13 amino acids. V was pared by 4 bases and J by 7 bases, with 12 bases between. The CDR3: CATSEGDTGTQYF. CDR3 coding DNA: TGTGCCACCAGTGAAGGGGACACGGGGACCCAGTACTTC.

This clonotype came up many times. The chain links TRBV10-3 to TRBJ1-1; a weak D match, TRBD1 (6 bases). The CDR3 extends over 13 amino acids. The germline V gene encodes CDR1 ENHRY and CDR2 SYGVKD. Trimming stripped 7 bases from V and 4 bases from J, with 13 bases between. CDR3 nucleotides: TGTGCCATCACTCAGGGGCTTGGCACTGAAGCTTTCTTT. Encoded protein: CAITQGLGTEAFF.

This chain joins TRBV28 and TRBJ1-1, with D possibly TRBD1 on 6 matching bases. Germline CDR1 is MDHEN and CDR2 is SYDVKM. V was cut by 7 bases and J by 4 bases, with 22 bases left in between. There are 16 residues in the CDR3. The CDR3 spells CASTLLAGGPSTEAFF. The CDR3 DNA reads TGTGCCAGCACCCTTTTGGCGGGGGGGCCGAGCACTGAAGCTTTCTTT.

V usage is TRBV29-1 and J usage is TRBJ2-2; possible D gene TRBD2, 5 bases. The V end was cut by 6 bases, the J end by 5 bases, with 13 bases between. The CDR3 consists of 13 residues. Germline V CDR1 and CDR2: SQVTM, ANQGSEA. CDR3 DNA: TGCAGCGTGGACTCGAGTTATACCGGGGAGCTGTTTTTT. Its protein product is CSVDSSYTGELFF.

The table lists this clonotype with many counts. In DNA form, the CDR3 reads TGTGCCAGCAGTGAATCCAGCAGCCGAATGAACACTGAAGCTTTCTTT. Translated, it gives CASSESSSRMNTEAFF. The V call is TRBV2, the J call TRBJ1-1, with D unclear. Germline V CDR1 and CDR2: SNHLY, FYNNEI. CDR3 size: 16 residues. Deletions cut 2 bases from V and 0 bases from J, with 13 bases between.

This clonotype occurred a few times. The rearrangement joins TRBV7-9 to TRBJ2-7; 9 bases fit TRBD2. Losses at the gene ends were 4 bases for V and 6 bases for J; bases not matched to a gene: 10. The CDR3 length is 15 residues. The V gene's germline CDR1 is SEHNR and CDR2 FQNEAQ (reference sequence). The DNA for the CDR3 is TGTGCCAGCAGCTCCTCGGGACTAGCTAACTCCGAGCAGTACTTC. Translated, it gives CASSSSGLANSEQYF.

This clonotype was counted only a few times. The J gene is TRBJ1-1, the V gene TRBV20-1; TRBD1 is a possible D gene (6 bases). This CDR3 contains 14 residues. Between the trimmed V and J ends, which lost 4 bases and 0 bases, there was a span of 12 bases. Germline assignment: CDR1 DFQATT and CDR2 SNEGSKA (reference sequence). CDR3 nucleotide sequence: TGCAGTGCTATAGGGGGGGAAATGAACACTGAAGCTTTCTTT. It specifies CSAIGGEMNTEAFF.